The 6 T cell receptor beta chains in this list originate from one sample, sequenced in a study of molecular identifiers for immune sequencing clone quantification. TCRdb redid the calling of the PCR reads with MiXCR, one entry per CDR3 protein. Altogether about 640,000 distinct CDR3 sequences are present, 15% to 20% being singletons, with the ten largest covering 0.85%. Sequenced sample: naive CD8+ T cells from blood, with Jurkat cell RNA spiked in. The subset is: FACS-sorted CD8+CD4-CCR7+CD45RA+ naive T cells. The receptor source for this set is a human donor in good health. Some libraries in this study had Jurkat cell RNA spiked in.

This clonotype has a handful of counts. The CDR3 spells CASRPGQARETQYF. For the CDR3, the DNA is TGTGCCAGCAGGCCAGGACAGGCCCGGGAGACCCAGTACTTC. The genes are TRBV12-3 or TRBV12-4 and TRBJ2-5, with TRBD1 identical over 7 bases. The CDR3 length is 14 residues. With V trimmed by 6 bases and J by 5 bases, 9 bases remained unmatched.

The CDR3 region has the DNA TGTGCCAGCGCCGCGGGGGGGGCCGTACGATACTTC. It yields the protein CASAAGGAVRYF. The chain links TRBV28 to TRBJ2-5; 9 bases align to TRBD2. Germline lookup yields CDR1 MDHEN and CDR2 SYDVKM. This CDR3 is built from 12 residues. With 8 bases clipped from V and 14 bases from J, the junction kept 12 bases outside the gene matches.

Many counts were recorded for this clonotype. Sequence at one end of the junction differs from germline and may be a read error. The chain employs TRBV5-1 and TRBJ2-7; possibly TRBD2 for D (6 bases). CDR3 length equals 12 residues. Germline lookup yields CDR1 SGHRS and CDR2 YFSETQ. The CDR3 nucleotides read TGTGCCAGCAGCTTGACTAGCTACGAGCAGTACTTC. Its translation is CASSLTSYEQYF.

Points on this clonotype: A much larger clone lies one base from this, so it may be a read error. The chain couples TRBV7-9 to TRBJ2-5; 7 nucleotides agree with TRBD2. There are 16 residues in the CDR3. Germline CDR1 SEHNR, CDR2 FQNEAQ (reference sequence). CDR3 sequence (DNA): TGTGCCGGCAGCTTCGATCCAGCGGGGAATCTAGAGACCCAGTACTTC. This encodes CAGSFDPAGNLETQYF.

In this sample, this clonotype turned up many times. The V call is TRBV19, the J call TRBJ1-5; D call uncertain. CDR3 size: 14 residues. V lost 3 bases to trimming and J lost 6 bases, with 12 bases between them. Germline loops: CDR1 LNHDA, CDR2 SQIVND (reference sequence). This CDR3 reads CASSIGGHGQPQHF. The CDR3 DNA follows: TGTGCCAGTAGTATTGGCGGGCACGGTCAGCCCCAGCATTTT. Complete variable domain (other parts from reference TRBV19 and TRBJ1-5): DGGITQSPKYLFRKEGQNVTLSCEQNLNHDAMYWYRQDPGQGLRLIYYSQIVNDFQKGDIAEGYSVSREKKESFPLTVTSAQKNPTAFYLCASSIGGHGQPQHFGDGTRLSIL.

A remark on this clonotype: This may come from a read error, since a much larger clone is one base off. V and J are TRBV4-1 and TRBJ2-5; 8 bases are shared with TRBD2. This CDR3 is 15 amino acids long. Germline V gene lookup returns CDR1 MGHRA and CDR2 YSYEKL. After removal of 4 bases from V and 5 bases from J, the junction contained 9 bases not matched to a gene. The CDR3 spells CASSRANSGVETQYF. The CDR3 DNA follows: TGCGCCAGCAGCCGAGCGAATAGCGGGGTGGAGACCCAGTACTTC.